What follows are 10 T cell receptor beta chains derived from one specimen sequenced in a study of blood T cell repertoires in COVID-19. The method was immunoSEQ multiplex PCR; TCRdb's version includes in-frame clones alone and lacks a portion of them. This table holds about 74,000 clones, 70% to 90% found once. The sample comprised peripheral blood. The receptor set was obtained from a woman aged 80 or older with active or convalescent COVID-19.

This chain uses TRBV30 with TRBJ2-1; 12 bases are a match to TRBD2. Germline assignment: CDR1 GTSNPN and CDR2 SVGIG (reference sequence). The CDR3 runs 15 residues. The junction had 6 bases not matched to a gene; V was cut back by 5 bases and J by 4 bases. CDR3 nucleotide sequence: TGTGCCTGGGAAACCGGGACTAGCGGGTACAATGAGCAGTTCTTC. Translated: CAWETGTSGYNEQFF.

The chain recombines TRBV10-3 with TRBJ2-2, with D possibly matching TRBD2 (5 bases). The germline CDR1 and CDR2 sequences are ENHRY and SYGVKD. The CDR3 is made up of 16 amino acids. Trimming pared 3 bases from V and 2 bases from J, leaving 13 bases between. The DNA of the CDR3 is TGTGCCATCAGTGAATATGGAGCGGAAAACACCGGGGAGCTGTTTTTT. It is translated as CAISEYGAENTGELFF.

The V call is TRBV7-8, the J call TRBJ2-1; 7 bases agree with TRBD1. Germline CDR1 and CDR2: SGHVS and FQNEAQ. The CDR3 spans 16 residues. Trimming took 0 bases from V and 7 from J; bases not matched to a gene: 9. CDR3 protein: CASSLAPRGSLNEQFF. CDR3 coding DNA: TGTGCCAGCAGCTTAGCCCCCAGGGGGTCGTTGAATGAGCAGTTCTTC.

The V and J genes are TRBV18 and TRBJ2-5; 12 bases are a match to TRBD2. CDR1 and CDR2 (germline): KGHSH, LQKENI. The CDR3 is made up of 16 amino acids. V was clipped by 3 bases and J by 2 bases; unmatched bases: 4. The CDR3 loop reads CASSPTLAGGQETQYF. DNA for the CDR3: TGTGCCAGCTCACCCACACTAGCGGGAGGTCAAGAGACCCAGTACTTC.

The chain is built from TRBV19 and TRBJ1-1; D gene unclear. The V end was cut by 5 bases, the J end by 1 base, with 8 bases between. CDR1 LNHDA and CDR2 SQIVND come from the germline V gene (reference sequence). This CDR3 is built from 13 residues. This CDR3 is CASSRTGNTEAFF. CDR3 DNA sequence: TGTGCCAGTAGTCGGACTGGGAACACTGAAGCTTTCTTT.

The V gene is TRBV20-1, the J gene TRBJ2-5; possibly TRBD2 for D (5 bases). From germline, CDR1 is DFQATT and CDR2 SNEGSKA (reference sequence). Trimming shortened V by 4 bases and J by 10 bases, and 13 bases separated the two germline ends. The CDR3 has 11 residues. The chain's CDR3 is CSATVLGSQYF. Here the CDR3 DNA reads TGCAGTGCTACGGTCCTGGGGAGCCAGTACTTC.

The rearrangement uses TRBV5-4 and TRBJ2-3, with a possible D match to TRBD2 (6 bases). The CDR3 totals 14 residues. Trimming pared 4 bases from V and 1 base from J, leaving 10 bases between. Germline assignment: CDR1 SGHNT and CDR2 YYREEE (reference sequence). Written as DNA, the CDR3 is TGTGCCAGCAGCCCGGGACTCGGCACAGATACGCAGTATTTT. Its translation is CASSPGLGTDTQYF.

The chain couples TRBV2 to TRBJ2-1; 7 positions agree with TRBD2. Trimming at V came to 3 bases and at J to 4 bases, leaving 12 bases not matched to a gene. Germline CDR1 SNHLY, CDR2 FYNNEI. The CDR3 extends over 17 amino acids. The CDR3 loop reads CASSESEGGALYNEQFF. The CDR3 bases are TGTGCCAGCAGTGAGTCGGAGGGAGGGGCCCTTTACAATGAGCAGTTCTTC.

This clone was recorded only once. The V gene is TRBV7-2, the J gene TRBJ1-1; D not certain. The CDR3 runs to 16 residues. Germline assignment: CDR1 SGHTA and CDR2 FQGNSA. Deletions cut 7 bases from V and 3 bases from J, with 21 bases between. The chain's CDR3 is CASIPTWTGEDTEAFF. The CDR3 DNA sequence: TGTGCCAGCATCCCGACATGGACCGGGGAGGACACTGAAGCTTTCTTT.

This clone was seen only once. CDR3 loop: CSASSQGAWSYNSPLHF. The CDR3 DNA reads TGCAGTGCTAGTTCCCAGGGGGCATGGTCCTATAATTCACCCCTCCACTTT. The chain links TRBV20-1 to TRBJ1-6; 8 bases agree with TRBD1. V dropped 3 bases and J dropped 1; count of bases not matched to a gene: 8. The CDR3 runs to 17 residues. Germline-derived CDR1 and CDR2 are DFQATT and SNEGSKA (reference sequence).